The rows below give T cell receptor beta chains drawn from one sample of a study of control samples from healthy donors and cancer patients. Here immunoSEQ multiplex PCR was the method, and the copy in TCRdb shows in-frame clones only, minus some. Here the sample spans approximately 170,000 clones, around 90% being singletons. Sequencing was performed on blood. The receptors shown here come from a woman in her 50s in good health. Each CDR3 is given with its conserved first and last residue. D genes are given only for firm matches. Clone size is stated in some rows and not others, as once, few, many or a class when expanded.

d_call: NA
v_call: TRBV3-1/TRBV3-2
j_call: TRBJ2-1
clone_size: NA
cdr3_nt: TGTGCCAGCAGCCAAGGCGTGTACAATGAGCAGTTCTTC
cdr3_aa: CASSQGVYNEQFF

d_call: NA
v_call: TRBV5-1
j_call: TRBJ2-3
clone_size: once
cdr3_nt: TGCGCCAGCAGCCCCGGCGGAAAAGATACGCAGTATTTT
cdr3_aa: CASSPGGKDTQYF

d_call: NA
v_call: TRBV21-1
j_call: TRBJ1-6
clone_size: NA
cdr3_nt: TGTGCCAGCAGCAGTACAGGGGGGACTTCACCCCTCCACTTT
cdr3_aa: CASSSTGGTSPLHF

d_call: TRBD1
v_call: TRBV9
j_call: TRBJ1-6
clone_size: NA
cdr3_nt: TGTGCCAGCAGCGTAACTCCCGGACAGGGAGATTCACCCCTCCACTTT
cdr3_aa: CASSVTPGQGDSPLHF

d_call: TRBD1
v_call: TRBV27
j_call: TRBJ1-2
clone_size: NA
cdr3_nt: TGTGCCAGCAGTTTATCGGGGCAGGGGGCTATAGGCTACACCTTC
cdr3_aa: CASSLSGQGAIGYTF

d_call: TRBD1
v_call: TRBV27
j_call: TRBJ1-1
clone_size: NA
cdr3_nt: TGTGCCAGCAGCGCGACAGGGGGGACTGAAGCTTTCTTT
cdr3_aa: CASSATGGTEAFF

d_call: TRBD2
v_call: TRBV5-4
j_call: TRBJ2-3
clone_size: NA
cdr3_nt: TGTGCCAGCAGCTTGAAGGTAGCGGGAAACACAGATACGCAGTATTTT
cdr3_aa: CASSLKVAGNTDTQYF

d_call: TRBD1
v_call: TRBV15
j_call: TRBJ2-5
clone_size: NA
cdr3_nt: TGTGCCACCAGTATTGACAGGGGTCAAGAGACCCAGTACTTC
cdr3_aa: CATSIDRGQETQYF

d_call: TRBD1
v_call: TRBV11-3
j_call: TRBJ2-7
clone_size: NA
cdr3_nt: TGTGCCAGCAGCATTGGACAGGGGGCCTACGAGCAGTACTTC
cdr3_aa: CASSIGQGAYEQYF

d_call: NA
v_call: TRBV5-1
j_call: TRBJ2-3
clone_size: NA
cdr3_nt: TGCGCCAGCAGCTTGATACCCAGCACAGATACGCAGTATTTT
cdr3_aa: CASSLIPSTDTQYF

d_call: TRBD2
v_call: TRBV7-9
j_call: TRBJ2-1
clone_size: NA
cdr3_nt: TGTGCCGGACGGGAGGAAGTGGACAATGAGCAGTTCTTC
cdr3_aa: CAGREEVDNEQFF

d_call: TRBD2
v_call: TRBV28
j_call: TRBJ2-4
clone_size: NA
cdr3_nt: TGTGCCAGCAGCCCCCGCATCGGGGGGGGAAACATTCAGTACTTC
cdr3_aa: CASSPRIGGGNIQYF

d_call: TRBD2
v_call: TRBV10-2
j_call: TRBJ2-1
clone_size: NA
cdr3_nt: TGCGCCAGCAGTGAGATCCGTAGCGGGAGTTACAATGAGCAGTTCTTC
cdr3_aa: CASSEIRSGSYNEQFF

d_call: TRBD1
v_call: TRBV7-2
j_call: TRBJ2-1
clone_size: NA
cdr3_nt: TGTGCCAGCAGTCGGGACAGGGGCTCCTACAATGAGCAGTTCTTC
cdr3_aa: CASSRDRGSYNEQFF

d_call: NA
v_call: TRBV10-3
j_call: TRBJ1-1
clone_size: NA
cdr3_nt: TGTGCCATCAGATCACAAGGGGGCACTGAAGCTTTCTTT
cdr3_aa: CAIRSQGGTEAFF

d_call: NA
v_call: TRBV6-5
j_call: TRBJ1-2
clone_size: NA
cdr3_nt: TGTGCCAGCAGTTACTCGAAGGGGAGAGGCTACACCTTC
cdr3_aa: CASSYSKGRGYTF

d_call: NA
v_call: TRBV18
j_call: TRBJ2-7
clone_size: NA
cdr3_nt: TGTGCCAGCTCACCGGCGCACGAGCAGTACTTC
cdr3_aa: CASSPAHEQYF

d_call: NA
v_call: TRBV11-3
j_call: TRBJ1-1
clone_size: NA
cdr3_nt: TGTGCCAGCAGTAGAGATGGGGGCGCGACTGAAGCTTTCTTT
cdr3_aa: CASSRDGGATEAFF

d_call: NA
v_call: TRBV18
j_call: TRBJ1-1
clone_size: NA
cdr3_nt: TGTGCCAGCTCAGTGGAGGGCCGGAACACTGAAGCTTTCTTT
cdr3_aa: CASSVEGRNTEAFF

d_call: NA
v_call: TRBV9
j_call: TRBJ1-1
clone_size: NA
cdr3_nt: TGTGCCAGCAGCGACCAACCCGGGACGGAAGCTTTCTTT
cdr3_aa: CASSDQPGTEAFF

d_call: NA
v_call: TRBV5-1
j_call: TRBJ2-3
clone_size: NA
cdr3_nt: TGCGCCAGCAGCTTGGGGACCCTCGACACAGATACGCAGTATTTT
cdr3_aa: CASSLGTLDTDTQYF

d_call: NA
v_call: TRBV9
j_call: TRBJ1-2
clone_size: NA
cdr3_nt: TGTGCCAGCAGCGTAGCGGGCAGCCGAGGCTACACCTTC
cdr3_aa: CASSVAGSRGYTF

d_call: NA
v_call: TRBV6-1
j_call: TRBJ2-7
clone_size: NA
cdr3_nt: TGTGCCAGCAGTGAAGCGCTGAACGAAGCCTACGAGCAGTACTTC
cdr3_aa: CASSEALNEAYEQYF

d_call: NA
v_call: TRBV3-1/TRBV3-2
j_call: TRBJ2-4
clone_size: NA
cdr3_nt: TGTGCCAGCAGCCCCCGTCTGGCCAAAAACATTCAGTACTTC
cdr3_aa: CASSPRLAKNIQYF

d_call: NA
v_call: TRBV4-3
j_call: TRBJ1-4
clone_size: NA
cdr3_nt: TGCGCCAGCAGCCAATCGGAGGGACGGGAAAAACTGTTTTTT
cdr3_aa: CASSQSEGREKLFF

d_call: NA
v_call: TRBV28
j_call: TRBJ2-2
clone_size: NA
cdr3_nt: TGTGCCAGCAGTTTGTCGGTCGGGGAGCTGTTTTTT
cdr3_aa: CASSLSVGELFF

d_call: NA
v_call: TRBV2
j_call: TRBJ2-6
clone_size: NA
cdr3_nt: TGTGCCAGCAGGGGCCCCCAGGCGCGCTCTGGGGCCAACGTCCTGACTTTC
cdr3_aa: CASRGPQARSGANVLTF

d_call: NA
v_call: TRBV27
j_call: TRBJ2-1
clone_size: NA
cdr3_nt: TGTGCCAGCAGTCCTGCCGGGACCTCTTACAATGAGCAGTTCTTC
cdr3_aa: CASSPAGTSYNEQFF

d_call: NA
v_call: TRBV7-6
j_call: TRBJ1-4
clone_size: NA
cdr3_nt: TGTGCCAGCAGCTTGGGAGGGGAAAAACTGTTTTTT
cdr3_aa: CASSLGGEKLFF

d_call: NA
v_call: TRBV5-4
j_call: TRBJ2-4
clone_size: few
cdr3_nt: TGTGCCAGCAGCTTGGGTCTTAGCGCAGCCAAAAACATTCAGTACTTC
cdr3_aa: CASSLGLSAAKNIQYF

d_call: TRBD2
v_call: TRBV3-1/TRBV3-2
j_call: TRBJ2-1
clone_size: few
cdr3_nt: TGTGCCAGCAGCCACGAGTCCGGTGGGAGGGCCAATGAGCAGTTCTTC
cdr3_aa: CASSHESGGRANEQFF

d_call: NA
v_call: TRBV4-3
j_call: TRBJ2-3
clone_size: NA
cdr3_nt: TGCGCCAGCAGCCAAGATAGGGCAGGGAAGACAGATACGCAGTATTTT
cdr3_aa: CASSQDRAGKTDTQYF

d_call: TRBD2
v_call: TRBV7-6
j_call: TRBJ2-7
clone_size: NA
cdr3_nt: TGTGCCAGCAGCCGAACCGGGACTAGCGGGACCTACGAGCAGTACTTC
cdr3_aa: CASSRTGTSGTYEQYF

d_call: NA
v_call: TRBV6-6
j_call: TRBJ2-7
clone_size: NA
cdr3_nt: TGTGCCAGCAGCAGGGACGGCTACGAGCAGTACTTC
cdr3_aa: CASSRDGYEQYF

d_call: NA
v_call: TRBV7-2
j_call: TRBJ1-1
clone_size: NA
cdr3_nt: TGTGCCAGCAGCTCGAATTTGCGGACTGAAGCTTTCTTT
cdr3_aa: CASSSNLRTEAFF

d_call: NA
v_call: TRBV3-1/TRBV3-2
j_call: TRBJ1-5
clone_size: NA
cdr3_nt: TGTGCCAGCAGCCAACAGGCGATTAGCAATCAGCCCCAGCATTTT
cdr3_aa: CASSQQAISNQPQHF

d_call: TRBD1
v_call: TRBV5-4
j_call: TRBJ1-1
clone_size: NA
cdr3_nt: TGTGCCAGCAGCCTGGACAGGACGAACACTGAAGCTTTCTTT
cdr3_aa: CASSLDRTNTEAFF

d_call: TRBD1
v_call: TRBV19
j_call: TRBJ1-3
clone_size: NA
cdr3_nt: TGTGCCAGTTCTCGAGGGACAGGGGTTACTGGAAACACCATATATTTT
cdr3_aa: CASSRGTGVTGNTIYF

d_call: TRBD1
v_call: TRBV9
j_call: TRBJ1-6
clone_size: NA
cdr3_nt: TGTGCCAGCAGCGTAGCAGGGACAGCGAACTATAATTCACCCCTCCACTTT
cdr3_aa: CASSVAGTANYNSPLHF

d_call: NA
v_call: TRBV19
j_call: TRBJ2-3
clone_size: NA
cdr3_nt: TGTGCCAGTAGTCCGACAGCAGGGGGGGTAATCACAGATACGCAGTATTTT
cdr3_aa: CASSPTAGGVITDTQYF

d_call: TRBD1
v_call: TRBV3-1/TRBV3-2
j_call: TRBJ1-4
clone_size: once
cdr3_nt: TGTGCCAGCAGCCCTGCACCGGGACAGGGGGCCGAGAATGAAAAACTGTTTTTT
cdr3_aa: CASSPAPGQGAENEKLFF

d_call: NA
v_call: TRBV7-6
j_call: TRBJ1-1
clone_size: NA
cdr3_nt: TGTGCCAGCAGCTTAGGAGGGTCGATTGGGAACACTGAAGCTTTCTTT
cdr3_aa: CASSLGGSIGNTEAFF

d_call: NA
v_call: TRBV7-9
j_call: TRBJ1-1
clone_size: few
cdr3_nt: TGTGCCAGCAGCGAGGGGCGGGTATACACTGAAGCTTTCTTT
cdr3_aa: CASSEGRVYTEAFF

d_call: NA
v_call: TRBV4-3
j_call: TRBJ1-6
clone_size: NA
cdr3_nt: TGCGCCAGCAGCCAAGATCTCACAGGGCGGAATTCACCCCTCCACTTT
cdr3_aa: CASSQDLTGRNSPLHF

d_call: TRBD2
v_call: TRBV9
j_call: TRBJ2-2
clone_size: once
cdr3_nt: TGTGCCAGCAGCGTAGTAATGGGAGGGTCCGGGGAGCTGTTTTTT
cdr3_aa: CASSVVMGGSGELFF

d_call: NA
v_call: TRBV7-6
j_call: TRBJ2-3
clone_size: NA
cdr3_nt: TGTGCCAGCAGCTTAGCGCACTCGGGGACAGATACGCAGTATTTT
cdr3_aa: CASSLAHSGTDTQYF

d_call: NA
v_call: TRBV20-1
j_call: TRBJ1-2
clone_size: NA
cdr3_nt: TGCAGTGCTAGGGTCTATGGCTACACCTTC
cdr3_aa: CSARVYGYTF

d_call: TRBD2
v_call: TRBV28
j_call: TRBJ2-1
clone_size: NA
cdr3_nt: TGTGCCAGCAGTTTGGCTAGCGGGGGGCCTCTTTACAATGAGCAGTTCTTC
cdr3_aa: CASSLASGGPLYNEQFF

d_call: TRBD1
v_call: TRBV4-2
j_call: TRBJ2-3
clone_size: NA
cdr3_nt: TGTGCCAGCAGCCAACCGGGACAGGGCGACACAGATACGCAGTATTTT
cdr3_aa: CASSQPGQGDTDTQYF

d_call: TRBD1
v_call: TRBV6-5
j_call: TRBJ2-1
clone_size: NA
cdr3_nt: TGTGCCAGCAGTTTATATGAGGGGGCGAATGAGCAGTTCTTC
cdr3_aa: CASSLYEGANEQFF

d_call: NA
v_call: TRBV15
j_call: TRBJ2-3
clone_size: once
cdr3_nt: TGTGCCACCAGCAGCCTGGACCGCGCGCCAGATACGCAGTATTTT
cdr3_aa: CATSSLDRAPDTQYF

d_call: NA
v_call: TRBV15
j_call: TRBJ1-2
clone_size: NA
cdr3_nt: TGTGCCACCAGCAGAGATCGGGTTGGGTATGGCTACACCTTC
cdr3_aa: CATSRDRVGYGYTF

d_call: NA
v_call: TRBV5-1
j_call: TRBJ2-7
clone_size: NA
cdr3_nt: TGCGCCAGCAGCTTGGGCGTCTACGAGCAGTACTTC
cdr3_aa: CASSLGVYEQYF

d_call: NA
v_call: TRBV5-5
j_call: TRBJ2-2
clone_size: NA
cdr3_nt: TGTGCCAGCAGCTCGATATGGACCACGAACACCGGGGAGCTGTTTTTT
cdr3_aa: CASSSIWTTNTGELFF

d_call: NA
v_call: TRBV7-9
j_call: TRBJ1-5
clone_size: NA
cdr3_nt: TGTGCCAGCAGCTCGACGCCGAATAGCAATCAGCCCCAGCATTTT
cdr3_aa: CASSSTPNSNQPQHF